Below are 29 T cell receptor beta chains sequenced from a single sample in a study of T cell responses to AZD1222 COVID-19 vaccine. The table came from immunoSEQ multiplex PCR; TCRdb's copy has only in-frame clones and leaves some out. The sample has about 56,000 clones; around 80% are singletons. Material: peripheral blood, obtained 28 days after the second AZD1222 dose. These receptors all come from an adult who received the AZD1222 COVID-19 vaccine.

This rearrangement joins TRBV4-2 to TRBJ2-5, with 8 positions matching TRBD2. J lost 1 base, V lost 0 bases, and 4 bases had no gene match. The CDR3 length is 16 residues. Germline CDR1 and CDR2: LGHNA and YNFKEQ. This CDR3 is CASSQDTSGSQETQYF. CDR3 in DNA: TGTGCCAGCAGCCAAGATACTAGCGGAAGCCAAGAGACCCAGTACTTC.

V gene TRBV4-1 combines with J gene TRBJ1-2; D might be TRBD1 (5 bases). The CDR3 has 15 amino acids. Per germline, CDR1 MGHRA and CDR2 YSYEKL. Trimming shortened V by 3 bases and J by 3 bases, and 14 bases separated the two germline ends. The CDR3 DNA reads as TGCGCCAGCAGCCAGGACAAAGCCCCCCACTATGGCTACACCTTC. Protein: CASSQDKAPHYGYTF.

The chain joins TRBV10-3 to TRBJ1-4; 9 bases agree with TRBD1. The V gene end was trimmed by 6 bases and the J gene end by 6 bases; junction bases not matched to a gene: 5. The CDR3 sequence is 14 residues long. Germline V gene lookup returns CDR1 ENHRY and CDR2 SYGVKD. The CDR3 spells CAIREGQGDEKLFF. CDR3 nucleotide sequence: TGTGCCATCAGGGAGGGACAGGGAGATGAAAAACTGTTTTTT.

The rearrangement links TRBV5-6 to TRBJ2-3; D is ambiguous. CDR3 length: 13 residues. V was shortened by 2 bases and J by 8 bases, with 12 bases between the two germline ends. Germline V gives CDR1 SGHDT, CDR2 YYEEEE. DNA of the CDR3: TGTGCCAGCAGCTTACAAGGTTCAGGTACGCAGTATTTT. As protein: CASSLQGSGTQYF.

This chain uses TRBV7-3 with TRBJ2-2; possibly TRBD1 for D (6 bases). The germline V gene encodes CDR1 SGHTA and CDR2 FQGTGA. There are 16 residues in the CDR3. Trimming stripped 6 bases from V and 0 bases from J, with 14 bases between. CDR3 in DNA: TGTGCCAGCAGTTTGACCTGGGGGCCGAACACCGGGGAGCTGTTTTTT. It encodes CASSLTWGPNTGELFF. The full variable domain, completed using reference TRBV7-3 and TRBJ2-2, is GAGVSQTPSNKVTEKGKYVELRCDPISGHTALYWYRQSLGQGPEFLIYFQGTGAADDSGLPNDRFFAVRPEGSVSTLKIQRTERGDSAVYLCASSLTWGPNTGELFFGEGSRLTVL.

This clone was detected only a few times. This chain links TRBV7-8 with TRBJ1-5; 9 nucleotides line up with TRBD1. The CDR3 is made up of 15 amino acids. With 7 bases clipped from V and 6 bases from J, the junction kept 10 bases outside the gene matches. Germline V gene lookup returns CDR1 SGHVS and CDR2 FQNEAQ. The CDR3 nucleotides are TGTGCCAGCACCATTTCCGGACAGGGGTTTCAGCCCCAGCATTTT. Its protein is CASTISGQGFQPQHF.

Only one count was recorded for this clone. The chain recombines TRBV19 with TRBJ1-2, with a tentative D call TRBD1 (5 bases). Germline CDR1 and CDR2: LNHDA and SQIVND (reference sequence). V was clipped by 7 bases and J by 7 bases, with 25 bases between them. This CDR3 contains 16 residues. CDR3 nucleotides: TGTGCCAGTACCAATCAACCAGGCCAGGGTTGGGGTGGCTACACCTTC. This sequence encodes CASTNQPGQGWGGYTF. The whole variable domain, filled in from reference TRBV19 and TRBJ1-2, reads DGGITQSPKYLFRKEGQNVTLSCEQNLNHDAMYWYRQDPGQGLRLIYYSQIVNDFQKGDIAEGYSVSREKKESFPLTVTSAQKNPTAFYLCASTNQPGQGWGGYTFGSGTRLTVV.

The rearrangement links TRBV28 to TRBJ2-3, with 7 bases fitting TRBD1. Germline CDR1 and CDR2: MDHEN and SYDVKM. CDR3 length: 15 amino acids. V shed 3 bases and J 2 bases; nucleotides not matched to a gene: 5. The CDR3 DNA follows: TGTGCCAGCAGTTTCCCCGGGACAGCCACAGATACGCAGTATTTT. As protein: CASSFPGTATDTQYF.

The sample holds a few counts of this clone. The chain links TRBV30 to TRBJ1-2, with D tentatively TRBD1 (5 bases). The germline V gene has CDR1 GTSNPN and CDR2 SVGIG (reference sequence). V gave up 2 bases and J gave up 0 bases, with 7 bases separating them. The CDR3 sequence is 13 residues long. The CDR3 bases are TGTGCCTGGAGTCCAGGGCCTAACTATGGCTACACCTTC. It translates to CAWSPGPNYGYTF.

The V gene is TRBV9, the J gene TRBJ1-5, with D tentatively TRBD1 (5 bases). Germline values: CDR1 SGDLS, CDR2 YYNGEE. The CDR3 consists of 15 residues. Trimming pared 0 bases from V and 4 bases from J, leaving 11 bases between. CDR3 protein: CASSVDGADNQPQHF. The CDR3 DNA reads as TGTGCCAGCAGCGTAGACGGGGCGGATAATCAGCCCCAGCATTTT.

The V and J genes are TRBV28 and TRBJ1-5; TRBD1 matches 12 bases. CDR1 MDHEN and CDR2 SYDVKM come from the germline V gene. V lost 4 bases to trimming and J lost 6 bases; unmatched junction nucleotides: 7. The CDR3 totals 16 residues. CDR3 nucleotides: TGTGCCAGCAGTTCACCCGGGACAGGGGGCGGTCAGCCCCAGCATTTT. Residues: CASSSPGTGGGQPQHF.

The chain uses TRBV28 and TRBJ2-7, with 9 bases aligning to TRBD2. With V trimmed by 5 bases and J by 1 base, 3 bases remained unmatched. Looked up from germline, CDR1 is MDHEN and CDR2 is SYDVKM. This CDR3 contains 14 residues. CDR3 sequence reads: CASSPAGGSYEQYF. The DNA for the CDR3 is TGTGCCAGCAGTCCGGCGGGAGGGTCCTACGAGCAGTACTTC.

This clone occurred once. This chain links TRBV10-3 with TRBJ1-2; D call uncertain. V gave up 6 bases and J gave up 7 bases, with 15 bases separating them. There are 13 residues in the CDR3. The germline gives CDR1 ENHRY, CDR2 SYGVKD. The CDR3 nucleotides are TGTGCCATCAGAGCCGCCTCGGTGGGTGGCTACACCTTC. It codes for CAIRAASVGGYTF.

V and J are TRBV9 and TRBJ1-4, with D possibly matching TRBD1 (5 bases). The CDR3 has 14 amino acids. Per germline, CDR1 SGDLS and CDR2 YYNGEE. V lost 4 bases to trimming and J lost 8 bases, with 15 bases between them. The CDR3 coding sequence is TGTGCCAGCAGCCGTAGTTGGGGGGAGGAAAAACTGTTTTTT. As protein: CASSRSWGEEKLFF.

This chain joins TRBV5-4 and TRBJ1-6; a weak D match, TRBD1 (6 bases). CDR3 length: 15 amino acids. CDR1 is SGHNT and CDR2 is YYREEE in the germline V gene (reference sequence). V lost 1 base and J lost 7, with 12 bases in between. The CDR3 DNA is TGTGCCAGCAGCTTGAAGGCAGGGGAGAATTCACCCCTCCACTTT. Encoded protein: CASSLKAGENSPLHF.

The V call is TRBV28, the J call TRBJ1-3, with D perhaps TRBD1 (5 bases). Looked up from germline, CDR1 is MDHEN and CDR2 is SYDVKM. Trimming took 6 bases from V and 1 from J, leaving 10 bases between them. The CDR3 is 14 residues long. The CDR3 spells CASRQQVSGNTIYF. For the CDR3, the DNA is TGTGCCAGCAGACAACAGGTGTCTGGAAACACCATATATTTT.

This rearrangement joins TRBV24-1 to TRBJ2-1; the D is unclear. Deletions cut 6 bases from V and 13 bases from J, with 21 bases between. The CDR3 has 14 residues. Looked up from germline, CDR1 is KGHDR and CDR2 is SFDVKD. The CDR3, as DNA: TGTGCCACCAGTCCTAACCCAACCGTACACGGCCAGTTCTTC. Its translation: CATSPNPTVHGQFF.

The genes are TRBV5-1 and TRBJ1-2; D call uncertain. Germline V lookup: CDR1 SGHRS, CDR2 YFSETQ. The CDR3 sequence is 12 residues long. The ends were cut back, 2 bases at V and 8 bases at J, with 10 bases in the middle. CDR3 in DNA: TGCGCCAGCAGCTTAGGTCCGGAAGGCTACACCTTC. This translates into CASSLGPEGYTF.

As regards this clone: The junction shows a germline mismatch at one end, possibly a read error. V and J are TRBV10-1 and TRBJ2-5; 9 bases are shared with TRBD2. Germline assignment: CDR1 WNHNN and CDR2 SYGVQD (reference sequence). The CDR3 loop spans 14 amino acids. CDR3 sequence (DNA): TGCGCCAGCAGTGAGAGTAGCGGGAGAGAGAACCAGTACTTC. Protein: CASSESSGRENQYF.

Points on this clone: One junction end disagrees with the germline gene, perhaps due to a read error. The J gene is TRBJ1-5, the V gene TRBV18, with D uncertain. The CDR3 loop spans 15 amino acids. Germline CDR1 KGHSH, CDR2 LQKENI. CDR3 in amino acids: CASSPTSASSQPQHF. CDR3 DNA: TGTGCCAGCTCACCTACATCAGCTAGCAGTCAGCCCCAGCATTTT.

CDR3 protein: CSAKSTDTQYF. The CDR3 DNA reads as TGCAGTGCTAAGAGCACAGATACGCAGTATTTT. V usage is TRBV20-1 and J usage is TRBJ2-3; D not resolved. Germline V lookup: CDR1 DFQATT, CDR2 SNEGSKA (reference sequence). Trimming pared 4 bases from V and 0 bases from J, leaving 2 bases between. The CDR3 is 11 residues long.

The rearrangement uses TRBV5-1 and TRBJ2-5; a possible D gene is TRBD2 (6 bases). Germline V CDR1 and CDR2: SGHRS, YFSETQ. Trimming took 4 bases from V and 9 from J, leaving 10 bases between them. CDR3 length: 11 amino acids. CDR3 loop: CASSHTGAQYF. CDR3 sequence (DNA): TGCGCCAGCAGCCACACGGGGGCCCAGTACTTC.

The chain joins TRBV2 to TRBJ2-1; 10 nucleotides align to TRBD2. This CDR3 is 16 amino acids long. Unmatched junction bases numbered 13, after V lost 7 bases and J lost 7 bases. Germline V gives CDR1 SNHLY, CDR2 FYNNEI. CDR3 sequence reads: CASTWLAGDPINEQFF. For the CDR3, the DNA is TGTGCCAGCACCTGGCTAGCGGGAGACCCCATTAATGAGCAGTTCTTC.

CDR3 sequence: CASRVTSGGPETQYF. DNA of the CDR3: TGTGCCAGCAGGGTAACTAGCGGGGGTCCAGAGACCCAGTACTTC. The rearrangement joins TRBV2 to TRBJ2-5; 11 bases agree with TRBD2. Germline V gene lookup returns CDR1 SNHLY and CDR2 FYNNEI. The CDR3 totals 15 residues. V was clipped by 6 bases and J by 4 bases; unmatched bases: 7.

The chain carries TRBV6-4 and TRBJ2-3; 9 nucleotides line up with TRBD2. The CDR3 sequence is 15 residues long. The V segment lost 2 bases and the J segment 1 base; nucleotides outside the gene matches: 1. The germline gives CDR1 MRHNA, CDR2 SNTAGT. This CDR3 is CASSDASGGTDTQYF. CDR3 sequence (DNA): TGTGCCAGCAGTGACGCTAGCGGGGGCACAGATACGCAGTATTTT.

This chain joins TRBV27 and TRBJ2-1; D is ambiguous. Germline loops: CDR1 MNHEY, CDR2 SMNVEV (reference sequence). The V gene lost 5 bases and the J gene lost 12 bases, with 17 bases spanning the gap. The CDR3 is made up of 13 amino acids. The CDR3 loop reads CASSPKAITGQFF. For the CDR3, the DNA is TGTGCCAGCAGTCCCAAGGCGATTACGGGGCAGTTCTTC.

The chain carries TRBV7-9 and TRBJ1-4; D remains ambiguous. Germline CDR1 is SEHNR and CDR2 is FQNEAQ (reference sequence). The CDR3 is made up of 13 amino acids. The V gene lost 11 bases and the J gene lost 4 bases, with 14 bases spanning the gap. Written as DNA, the CDR3 is TGTGCCCTAGGTGGCGATGTTAATGAAAAACTGTTTTTT. Amino acids: CALGGDVNEKLFF.

The chain is built from TRBV5-1 and TRBJ1-1; D gene ambiguous. CDR3 size: 14 residues. Per germline, CDR1 SGHRS and CDR2 YFSETQ. V was shortened by 3 bases and J by 2 bases, with 11 bases between the two germline ends. In DNA, the CDR3 is TGCGCCAGCAGCTCCGGCCCCACCAACACTGAAGCTTTCTTT. Translating gives CASSSGPTNTEAFF.

The chain joins TRBV29-1 to TRBJ2-1; 9 positions agree with TRBD2. The germline V gene has CDR1 SQVTM and CDR2 ANQGSEA. The CDR3 has 14 amino acids. The V and J ends lost 5 bases and 3 bases, in that order; junction bases with no gene match: 5. The CDR3 sequence is CSVPSGAYYNEQFF. The CDR3 region has the DNA TGCAGCGTTCCTAGCGGGGCGTACTACAATGAGCAGTTCTTC.